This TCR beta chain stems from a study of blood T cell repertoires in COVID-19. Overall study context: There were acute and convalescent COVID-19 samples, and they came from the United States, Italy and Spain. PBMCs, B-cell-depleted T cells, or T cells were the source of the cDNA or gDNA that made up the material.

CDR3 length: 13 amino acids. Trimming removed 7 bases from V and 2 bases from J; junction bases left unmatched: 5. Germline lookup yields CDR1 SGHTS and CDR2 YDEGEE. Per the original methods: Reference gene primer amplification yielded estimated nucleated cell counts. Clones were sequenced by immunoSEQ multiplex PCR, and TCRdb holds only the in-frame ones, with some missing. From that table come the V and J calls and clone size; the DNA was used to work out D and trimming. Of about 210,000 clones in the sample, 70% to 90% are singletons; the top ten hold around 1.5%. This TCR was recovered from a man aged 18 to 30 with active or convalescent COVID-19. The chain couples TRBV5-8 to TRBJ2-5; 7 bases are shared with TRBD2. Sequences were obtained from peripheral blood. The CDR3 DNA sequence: TGTGCCAGCCAAGCGGGGCTACAAGAGACCCAGTACTTC. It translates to CASQAGLQETQYF.